A single sample gave rise to the 32 T cell receptor beta chains below, sequenced in a study of blood T cell repertoires in COVID-19. Sequenced by immunoSEQ multiplex PCR; TCRdb stores in-frame clones only, minus some. The sample carries approximately 230,000 clones, roughly 88% recorded once. Source material: peripheral blood. These receptors all come from a woman aged 40 to 50 who had recovered from COVID-19.

The V and J genes are TRBV5-1 and TRBJ2-2; D gene uncertain. There are 15 residues in the CDR3. Germline V gives CDR1 SGHRS, CDR2 YFSETQ. The V gene lost 0 bases and the J gene lost 1 base, with 7 bases spanning the gap. CDR3 in amino acids: CASSLVAGNTGELFF. CDR3 nucleotides: TGCGCCAGCAGCTTGGTTGCCGGGAACACCGGGGAGCTGTTTTTT.

V and J are TRBV6-5 and TRBJ2-7; 7 nucleotides match TRBD2. With 6 bases clipped from V and 0 bases from J, the junction kept 5 bases outside the gene matches. Per germline, CDR1 MNHEY and CDR2 SVGAGI. The CDR3 consists of 14 residues. Written as DNA, the CDR3 is TGTGCCAGCAGCACCACTAGCGTCTCCTACGAGCAGTACTTC. Its translation: CASSTTSVSYEQYF.

The CDR3 sequence: CSVVGSSGEKLFF. The CDR3 nucleotides read TGCAGCGTTGTTGGCTCTTCGGGTGAAAAACTGTTTTTT. The chain employs TRBV29-1 and TRBJ1-4, with unresolved D. V was pared by 4 bases and J by 7 bases, with 13 bases between. The CDR3 length is 13 residues. Germline CDR1 reads SQVTM; CDR2 reads ANQGSEA.

The chain couples TRBV5-5 to TRBJ2-7, with TRBD1 identical over 8 bases. The trim removed 3 bases at V and 4 bases at J, leaving 0 bases unmatched. Germline values: CDR1 SGHKS, CDR2 YYEKEE (reference sequence). This CDR3 contains 12 residues. The DNA for the CDR3 is TGTGCCAGCAGCTGGGACAGGTACGAGCAGTACTTC. Amino acid sequence: CASSWDRYEQYF.

The rearrangement joins TRBV7-2 to TRBJ2-6; 7 bases agree with TRBD1. The V gene's germline CDR1 is SGHTA and CDR2 FQGNSA. The CDR3 contains 17 residues. The trim removed 4 bases at V and 1 base at J, leaving 7 bases unmatched. The CDR3 region is CASSYRTGGSGANVLTF. DNA of the CDR3: TGTGCCAGCAGCTACCGGACAGGCGGATCTGGGGCCAACGTCCTGACTTTC. Based on the CDR3 plus reference TRBV7-2 and TRBJ2-6, the full variable domain is GAGVSQSPSNKVTEKGKDVELRCDPISGHTALYWYRQSLGQGLEFLIYFQGNSAPDKSGLPSDRFSAERTGGSVSTLTIQRTQQEDSAVYLCASSYRTGGSGANVLTFGAGSRLTVL.

The gene calls are TRBV7-2 and TRBJ2-7, with TRBD1 matching over 7 bases. Trimming at V came to 3 bases and at J to 4 bases, leaving 12 bases not matched to a gene. The CDR3 totals 16 residues. Germline loops: CDR1 SGHTA, CDR2 FQGNSA. CDR3 amino acids: CASSLGTVLSAYEQYF. Written as DNA, the CDR3 is TGTGCCAGCAGCTTGGGGACAGTGCTATCTGCGTACGAGCAGTACTTC. The complete variable domain, with remaining parts taken from reference TRBV7-2 and TRBJ2-7, reads GAGVSQSPSNKVTEKGKDVELRCDPISGHTALYWYRQSLGQGLEFLIYFQGNSAPDKSGLPSDRFSAERTGGSVSTLTIQRTQQEDSAVYLCASSLGTVLSAYEQYFGPGTRLTVT.

This sequence joins TRBV18 and TRBJ1-1; 9 bases are a match to TRBD1. The J segment lost 8 bases and the V segment lost 3 bases, leaving 1 base of the junction unmatched. Looked up from germline, CDR1 is KGHSH and CDR2 is LQKENI. The CDR3 consists of 12 residues. CDR3 region: CASSPTGGEAFF. The CDR3 nucleotides read TGTGCCAGCTCACCCACAGGGGGCGAAGCTTTCTTT.

The chain links TRBV4-3 to TRBJ2-3; 7 bases agree with TRBD2. Looked up from germline, CDR1 is LGHNA and CDR2 is YSLEER. The CDR3 sequence is 15 residues long. Trimming removed 1 base from V and 1 base from J; junction bases left unmatched: 2. The CDR3 sequence: CASSQGLAGTDTQYF. As DNA, the CDR3 is TGCGCCAGCAGCCAAGGCCTAGCGGGCACAGATACGCAGTATTTT.

The chain joins TRBV4-3 to TRBJ1-3; unclear D gene. This CDR3 is 16 amino acids long. The germline V and J ends were trimmed by 1 base and 0 bases, with 10 bases remaining between them. Germline-derived CDR1 and CDR2 are LGHNA and YSLEER. The CDR3 nucleotides read TGCGCCAGCAGCCAAGTAACGGGTTACTCTGGAAACACCATATATTTT. The encoded protein is CASSQVTGYSGNTIYF.

This clone was seen only once. This sequence joins TRBV6-5 and TRBJ1-3; 7 positions match TRBD1. Trimming cost V 6 bases and J 0 bases; bases outside gene matches: 5. CDR1 and CDR2 from the germline V gene are MNHEY and SVGAGI. The length of the CDR3 is 15 residues. In DNA, the CDR3 is TGTGCCAGCAGCCCGACAGGGAGCTCTGGAAACACCATATATTTT. It specifies CASSPTGSSGNTIYF.

The rearrangement uses TRBV9 and TRBJ2-5; weak D call: TRBD1 (6 bases). Trimming left V 0 bases short and J 5 bases short, with 11 bases between. CDR1 SGDLS and CDR2 YYNGEE come from the germline V gene. This CDR3 is built from 14 residues. The CDR3 bases are TGTGCCAGCAGCGTAGCTACGAGGGGGGAGACCCAGTACTTC. Its translation is CASSVATRGETQYF.

This chain links TRBV30 with TRBJ2-7, with D maybe TRBD2 (5 bases). There are 14 residues in the CDR3. The V gene lost 4 bases and the J gene lost 4 bases, with 17 bases spanning the gap. Germline V gives CDR1 GTSNPN, CDR2 SVGIG (reference sequence). CDR3 amino acids: CAWTRPGSSYEQYF. CDR3 in DNA: TGTGCCTGGACCCGCCCGGGGTCGTCTTACGAGCAGTACTTC.

This chain uses TRBV3-1 (or the pseudogene TRBV3-2) with TRBJ1-5; D gene uncertain. The V gene's germline CDR1 is LGHDT and CDR2 YNNKEL (reference sequence). The CDR3 consists of 15 residues. Trimming pared 0 bases from V and 0 bases from J, leaving 6 bases between. The CDR3 reads CASSQDFSSNQPQHF. The CDR3 DNA reads as TGTGCCAGCAGCCAAGATTTCAGTAGCAATCAGCCCCAGCATTTT.

The chain couples TRBV30 to TRBJ2-1; the D is unclear. Germline lookup yields CDR1 GTSNPN and CDR2 SVGIG (reference sequence). CDR3 length equals 10 residues. CDR3 bases: TGTGCTCCTGACTCAACCGAGCAGTTCTTC. Its protein product is CAPDSTEQFF.

This clone was observed a few times. V usage is TRBV19 and J usage is TRBJ1-2; D may be TRBD1 (5 bases). Germline lookup yields CDR1 LNHDA and CDR2 SQIVND (reference sequence). Trimming removed 5 bases from V and 7 bases from J, with 11 bases in between. The CDR3 is 12 amino acids. The CDR3 sequence: CASSVRAAGYTF. The CDR3 DNA sequence: TGTGCCAGTAGTGTCAGGGCGGCTGGCTACACCTTC.

The chain links TRBV25-1 to TRBJ2-7, with D unresolved. Germline-derived CDR1 and CDR2 are MGHDK and SYGVNS. V was pared by 0 bases and J by 3 bases, with 9 bases between. CDR3 length: 14 amino acids. The CDR3 sequence: CASSEYGGIYEQYF. DNA of the CDR3: TGTGCCAGCAGTGAATACGGCGGCATCTACGAGCAGTACTTC.

This clone was observed once. This chain joins TRBV28 and TRBJ1-2; possibly TRBD1 for D (6 bases). The CDR3 covers 15 residues. V was clipped by 4 bases and J by 2 bases, with 14 bases between them. The germline gives CDR1 MDHEN, CDR2 SYDVKM. CDR3 in amino acids: CASSSSSTGNYGYTF. The CDR3 bases are TGTGCCAGCAGTTCCTCCTCGACAGGAAACTATGGCTACACCTTC.

The V and J genes are TRBV19 and TRBJ1-5; possible D gene TRBD1, 6 bases. V lost 9 bases to trimming and J lost 6 bases, with 12 bases between them. CDR1 is LNHDA and CDR2 is SQIVND in the germline V gene (reference sequence). The CDR3 covers 12 residues. The CDR3 DNA follows: TGTGCCAGCCGACAGGACCCTCAGCCCCAGCATTTT. Residues: CASRQDPQPQHF.

This chain joins TRBV18 and TRBJ2-2, with TRBD2 matching over 10 bases. J was trimmed by 7 bases and V by 4 bases; bases with no gene match: 12. This CDR3 contains 17 residues. Germline V gene sequence: CDR1 KGHSH, CDR2 LQKENI. This CDR3 reads CASSQMASGRSGGELFF. The CDR3 region has the DNA TGTGCCAGCTCACAGATGGCTAGCGGGAGATCTGGCGGGGAGCTGTTTTTT.

The chain recombines TRBV11-2 with TRBJ2-7; 7 bases are a match to TRBD2. V was pared by 0 bases and J by 3 bases, with 11 bases of the junction left unmatched. This CDR3 contains 17 residues. Germline assignment: CDR1 SGHAT and CDR2 FQNNGV. For the CDR3, the DNA is TGTGCCAGCAGCTTAGAGTCGACCAGCGGGGAGGGCTACGAGCAGTACTTC. As protein: CASSLESTSGEGYEQYF.

V and J are TRBV28 and TRBJ2-7, with 8 bases that match TRBD1. Germline V gene lookup returns CDR1 MDHEN and CDR2 SYDVKM. The V gene end was trimmed by 7 bases and the J gene end by 1 base; junction bases not matched to a gene: 3. The CDR3 is 13 amino acids. The CDR3 loop is CASIDRGSYEQYF. The CDR3 coding sequence is TGTGCCAGCATCGACAGGGGATCCTACGAGCAGTACTTC. The variable domain in full, completed from reference TRBV28 and TRBJ2-7, reads DVKVTQSSRYLVKRTGEKVFLECVQDMDHENMFWYRQDPGLGLRLIYFSYDVKMKEKGDIPEGYSVSREKKERFSLILESASTNQTSMYLCASIDRGSYEQYFGPGTRLTVT.

V and J are TRBV6-5 and TRBJ1-2; 7 nucleotides agree with TRBD1. CDR1 MNHEY and CDR2 SVGAGI come from the germline V gene. J gave up 7 bases and V 5 bases, and 7 bases lay outside the gene matches. The length of the CDR3 is 13 residues. Written as DNA, the CDR3 is TGTGCCAGCAGTCCGCACAGGGGTGGTGGCTACACCTTC. Amino acid sequence: CASSPHRGGGYTF.

Notes on this clone: The germline gene is not matched at one end of the junction; a read error may be the cause. The rearrangement joins TRBV28 to TRBJ1-6; 7 bases are shared with TRBD1. The CDR3 covers 13 residues. Germline CDR1 is MDHEN and CDR2 is SYDVKM. Here the CDR3 reads CASSSKPTSQGRF. The CDR3 coding sequence is TGTGCCAGCAGTTCCAAACCTACCTCACAGGGGCGCTTT.

V is TRBV4-2 and J is TRBJ1-2, with 8 bases matching TRBD1. The CDR3 totals 17 residues. Germline loops: CDR1 LGHNA, CDR2 YNFKEQ. Trimming took 4 bases from V and 0 from J; bases not matched to a gene: 10. This chain's CDR3 is CASSLRQGPSANYGYTF. CDR3 coding DNA: TGTGCCAGCAGCCTCCGACAGGGGCCCTCAGCTAACTATGGCTACACCTTC.

This clone was counted once. This chain joins TRBV15 and TRBJ1-2, with 7 bases aligning to TRBD1. The CDR3 runs to 17 residues. The V and J ends lost 0 bases and 5 bases, in that order; junction bases with no gene match: 12. Germline V CDR1 and CDR2: LNHNV, YYDKDF (reference sequence). CDR3 sequence (DNA): TGTGCCACCAGCAGAGACGGGCGAGGGGGCCGAGGGTATGGCTACACCTTC. Residues: CATSRDGRGGRGYGYTF. The variable domain in full, with the rest retrieved from reference TRBV15 and TRBJ1-2, is DAMVIQNPRYQVTQFGKPVTLSCSQTLNHNVMYWYQQKSSQAPKLLFHYYDKDFNNEADTPDNFQSRRPNTSFCFLDIRSPGLGDTAMYLCATSRDGRGGRGYGYTFGSGTRLTVV.

The V and J genes are TRBV14 and TRBJ1-6, with D perhaps TRBD1 (5 bases). Trimming stripped 1 base from V and 6 bases from J, with 10 bases between. The CDR3 totals 15 residues. The germline gives CDR1 SGHDN, CDR2 FVKESK. The chain's CDR3 is CASSQVRQTNSPLHF. For the CDR3, the DNA is TGTGCCAGCAGCCAAGTCCGACAGACTAATTCACCCCTCCACTTT. Drawing the rest from reference TRBV14 and TRBJ1-6, the complete variable domain is EAGVTQFPSHSVIEKGQTVTLRCDPISGHDNLYWYRRVMGKEIKFLLHFVKESKQDESGMPNNRFLAERTGGTYSTLKVQPAELEDSGVYFCASSQVRQTNSPLHFGNGTRLTVT.

The V call is TRBV9, the J call TRBJ1-1, with 9 bases lining up with TRBD1. V gave up 4 bases and J gave up 3 bases; unmatched junction bases: 10. Germline assignment: CDR1 SGDLS and CDR2 YYNGEE. This CDR3 has 16 amino acids. The CDR3 coding sequence is TGTGCCAGCAGCCCCTACACAGGGGGCTCGGACACTGAAGCTTTCTTT. Translating gives CASSPYTGGSDTEAFF.

V gene TRBV12-3 or TRBV12-4 combines with J gene TRBJ2-7; D is unclear. Between the trimmed V and J ends, which lost 1 base and 1 base, there was a span of 5 bases. The CDR3 has 13 amino acids. In DNA, the CDR3 is TGTGCCAGCAGTTTAGTATCGTCCTACGAGCAGTACTTC. Translating gives CASSLVSSYEQYF.

This chain connects TRBV7-2 to TRBJ1-1; weak D call: TRBD1 (6 bases). The ends were cut back, 0 bases at V and 8 bases at J, with 16 bases in the middle. This CDR3 has 15 amino acids. Germline CDR1 SGHTA, CDR2 FQGNSA. The CDR3 sequence: CASSLARGGAAEAFF. For the CDR3, the DNA is TGTGCCAGCAGCTTAGCTAGAGGGGGGGCCGCGGAAGCTTTCTTT.

This chain connects TRBV19 to TRBJ2-7; TRBD1 matches 7 bases. Germline V gene lookup returns CDR1 LNHDA and CDR2 SQIVND (reference sequence). V was pared by 6 bases and J by 9 bases, with 14 bases of the junction left unmatched. The length of the CDR3 is 14 residues. In DNA form, the CDR3 reads TGTGCCAGTAGAAGCGACAGGGTCGGATATGCGCAGTACTTC. Amino acids: CASRSDRVGYAQYF. Full variable domain (missing parts from reference TRBV19 and TRBJ2-7): DGGITQSPKYLFRKEGQNVTLSCEQNLNHDAMYWYRQDPGQGLRLIYYSQIVNDFQKGDIAEGYSVSREKKESFPLTVTSAQKNPTAFYLCASRSDRVGYAQYFGPGTRLTVT.

The chain joins TRBV27 to TRBJ2-1; TRBD2 agrees at 13 bases. The germline CDR1 and CDR2 sequences are MNHEY and SMNVEV (reference sequence). The V and J ends lost 6 bases and 5 bases, in that order; junction bases with no gene match: 4. The CDR3 runs 15 residues. CDR3 region: CASRLLAGGNNEQFF. The CDR3 DNA reads TGTGCCAGCAGATTACTAGCGGGAGGGAACAATGAGCAGTTCTTC.

This chain links TRBV2 with TRBJ1-4, with 9 bases aligning to TRBD1. V shed 6 bases and J 0 bases; nucleotides not matched to a gene: 5. This CDR3 has 16 residues. Germline V gene data show CDR1 as SNHLY and CDR2 as FYNNEI. The CDR3 spells CASSRDRATTNEKLFF. CDR3 DNA: TGTGCCAGCAGCAGGGACAGGGCTACAACTAATGAAAAACTGTTTTTT.